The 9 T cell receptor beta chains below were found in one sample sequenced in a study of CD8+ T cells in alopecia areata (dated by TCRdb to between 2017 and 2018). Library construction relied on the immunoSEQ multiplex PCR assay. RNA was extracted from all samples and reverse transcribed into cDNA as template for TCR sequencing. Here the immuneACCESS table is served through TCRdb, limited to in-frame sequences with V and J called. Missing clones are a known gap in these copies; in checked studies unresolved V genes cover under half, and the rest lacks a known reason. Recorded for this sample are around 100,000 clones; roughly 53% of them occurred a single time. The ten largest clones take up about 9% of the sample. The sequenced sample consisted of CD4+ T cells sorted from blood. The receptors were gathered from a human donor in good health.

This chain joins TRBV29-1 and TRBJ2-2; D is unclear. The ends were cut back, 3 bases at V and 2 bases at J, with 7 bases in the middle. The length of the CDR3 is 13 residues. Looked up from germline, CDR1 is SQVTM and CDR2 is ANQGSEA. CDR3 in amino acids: CSVDRSNTGELFF. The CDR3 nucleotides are TGCAGCGTTGATAGGTCTAACACCGGGGAGCTGTTTTTT.

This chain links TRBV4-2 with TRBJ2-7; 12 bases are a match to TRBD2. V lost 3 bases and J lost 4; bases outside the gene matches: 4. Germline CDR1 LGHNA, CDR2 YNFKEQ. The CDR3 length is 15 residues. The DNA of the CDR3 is TGTGCCAGCAGCCAGGCCGGGACTAGCGGGTACGAGCAGTACTTC. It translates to CASSQAGTSGYEQYF.

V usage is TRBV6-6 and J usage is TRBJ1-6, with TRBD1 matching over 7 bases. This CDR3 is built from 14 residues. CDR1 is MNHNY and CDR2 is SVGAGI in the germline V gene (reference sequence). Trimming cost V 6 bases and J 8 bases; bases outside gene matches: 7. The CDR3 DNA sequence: TGTGCCAGCAGCGACAGGGCAGGGGATTCACCCCTCCACTTT. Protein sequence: CASSDRAGDSPLHF.

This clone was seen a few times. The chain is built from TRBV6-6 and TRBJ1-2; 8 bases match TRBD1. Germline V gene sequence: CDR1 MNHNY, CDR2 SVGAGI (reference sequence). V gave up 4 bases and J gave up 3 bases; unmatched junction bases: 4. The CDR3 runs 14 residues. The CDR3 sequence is CASSFGQGDYGYTF. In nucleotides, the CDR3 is TGTGCCAGCAGTTTTGGACAGGGAGACTATGGCTACACCTTC.

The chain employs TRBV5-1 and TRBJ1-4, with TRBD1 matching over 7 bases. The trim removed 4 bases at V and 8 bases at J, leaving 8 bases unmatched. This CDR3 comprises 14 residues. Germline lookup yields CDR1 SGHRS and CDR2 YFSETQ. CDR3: CASSLGGAEEKLFF. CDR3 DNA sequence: TGCGCCAGCAGCCTAGGGGGCGCAGAGGAAAAACTGTTTTTT. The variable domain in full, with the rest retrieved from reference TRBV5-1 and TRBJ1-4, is KAGVTQTPRYLIKTRGQQVTLSCSPISGHRSVSWYQQTPGQGLQFLFEYFSETQRNKGNFPGRFSGRQFSNSRSEMNVSTLELGDSALYLCASSLGGAEEKLFFGSGTQLSVL.

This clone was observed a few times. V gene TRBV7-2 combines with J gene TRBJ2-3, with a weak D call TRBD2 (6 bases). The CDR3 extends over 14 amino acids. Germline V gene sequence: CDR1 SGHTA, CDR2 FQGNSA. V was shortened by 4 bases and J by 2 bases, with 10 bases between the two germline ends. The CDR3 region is CASSSTRLTDTQYF. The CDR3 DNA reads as TGTGCCAGCAGCTCGACTAGGCTCACAGATACGCAGTATTTT.

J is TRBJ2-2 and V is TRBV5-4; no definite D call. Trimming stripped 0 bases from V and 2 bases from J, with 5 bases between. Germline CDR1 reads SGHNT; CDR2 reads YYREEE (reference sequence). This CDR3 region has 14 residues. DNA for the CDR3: TGTGCCAGCAGCTTGGGACCAAACACCGGGGAGCTGTTTTTT. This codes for CASSLGPNTGELFF.

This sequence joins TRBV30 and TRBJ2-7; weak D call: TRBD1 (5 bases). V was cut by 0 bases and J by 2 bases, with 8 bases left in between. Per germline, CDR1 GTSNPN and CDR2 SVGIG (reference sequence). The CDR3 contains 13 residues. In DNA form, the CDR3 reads TGTGCCTGGAGTGTACCCAGGGCCTACGAGCAGTACTTC. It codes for CAWSVPRAYEQYF.

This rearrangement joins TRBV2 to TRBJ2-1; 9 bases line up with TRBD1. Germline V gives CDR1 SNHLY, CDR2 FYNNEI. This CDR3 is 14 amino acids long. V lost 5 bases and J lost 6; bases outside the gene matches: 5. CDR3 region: CASSRLTGGNEQFF. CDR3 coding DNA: TGTGCCAGCAGTCGGTTGACAGGGGGCAATGAGCAGTTCTTC.